This TCR beta chain was sequenced for a study of cytomegalovirus exposure and HLA in healthy donors. This CDR3 region has 18 residues. Germline V CDR1 and CDR2: SGHTA, FQGNSA. The V segment lost 2 bases and the J segment 7 bases; nucleotides outside the gene matches: 15. Only a few counts were recorded for this clone. Its specificity is not known. Findings of the study overall: There were some V segments, including TRBV6-2 and TRBV6-3, excluded as indistinguishable. Many donors carried some public TCRs, although rarity characterized most TCR sequences.

The PCR made use of 60 Vbeta and 13 Jbeta primers. The data were produced by immunoSEQ multiplex PCR, yet TCRdb's version contains in-frame clones alone and is incomplete. Here the sample spans about 200,000 clones, approximately 70% being singletons. The TCR comes from a man aged 40-50 years in good health and CMV-seropositive. The rearrangement joins TRBV7-2 to TRBJ2-2, with 8 bases aligning to TRBD2. Material: PBMCs. Here the CDR3 reads CASSLSGFRGGQGGELFF. DNA for the CDR3: TGTGCCAGCAGCTTATCGGGGTTCCGGGGGGGCCAAGGCGGGGAGCTGTTTTTT.